These 17 T cell receptor beta chains originate from one sample sequenced in a study of shared clonotypes between healthy human individuals. Positive CCR7 selection of CD45RO-negative cells yielded the naive CD8 cells, and terminally differentiated effector memory CD45RA+ cells were excluded. The assay was immunoSEQ multiplex PCR, and TCRdb's table has in-frame clones only and misses some. The sample has roughly 550,000 clones; nearly 97% are singletons. The specimen was naive CD8+ T cells sorted from blood. The receptor set was obtained from a woman aged 30 to 39 in good health.

The genes are TRBV5-6 and TRBJ2-5; no definite D call. Per the germline V gene, CDR1 is SGHDT and CDR2 is YYEEEE. The CDR3 spans 14 residues. Trimming removed 0 bases from V and 0 bases from J, with 6 bases in between. The CDR3 DNA reads as TGTGCCAGCAGCTTGGTTCCAGACCAAGAGACCCAGTACTTC. This codes for CASSLVPDQETQYF.

This clone was recorded once. This chain joins TRBV4-1 and TRBJ2-7; perhaps TRBD2 as D (6 bases). Trimming left V 5 bases short and J 3 bases short, with 17 bases between. Germline CDR1 is MGHRA and CDR2 is YSYEKL. The CDR3 spans 15 residues. CDR3 loop: CASSGGVGRNYEQYF. CDR3 DNA sequence: TGCGCCAGCAGCGGAGGGGTGGGGAGGAACTACGAGCAGTACTTC.

Regarding this clone: The same CDR3 arises from other DNA sequences in this sample as well. The chain joins TRBV27 to TRBJ2-7, with D unclear. V lost 3 bases, J lost 1 base, and 4 bases lay in between. The CDR3 has 12 residues. CDR1 is MNHEY, CDR2 SMNVEV, per germline (reference sequence). CDR3 protein: CASSLGSYEQYF. In nucleotides, the CDR3 is TGTGCCAGCAGTTTGGGGTCCTACGAGCAGTACTTC.

This chain connects TRBV7-9 to TRBJ2-7; tentative D call: TRBD2 (6 bases). V gave up 7 bases and J gave up 3 bases, with 10 bases separating them. The CDR3 extends over 12 amino acids. CDR1 and CDR2 from the germline V gene are SEHNR and FQNEAQ (reference sequence). The CDR3 DNA is TGTGCCAGCATGGGACTCCACTACGAGCAGTACTTC. Its translation is CASMGLHYEQYF.

The gene calls are TRBV5-1 and TRBJ1-1; D perhaps matches TRBD1 (5 bases). This CDR3 has 14 amino acids. With 0 bases removed from V and 13 bases from J, the gap between germline ends came to 19 bases. Germline CDR1 and CDR2: SGHRS and YFSETQ. In DNA, the CDR3 is TGCGCCAGCAGCTTGGTGTTGGCAGGCCGGGGGGTTTTCTTT. It is translated as CASSLVLAGRGVFF.

DNA for the CDR3: TGTGCCAGCAGCCAGAGCGGGAGAGGAGATACGCAGTATTTT. Translated, it gives CASSQSGRGDTQYF. The V and J genes are TRBV5-6 and TRBJ2-3, with 8 bases matching TRBD2. The junction had 6 bases not matched to a gene; V was cut back by 4 bases and J by 5 bases. The CDR3 runs 14 residues. Germline CDR1 reads SGHDT; CDR2 reads YYEEEE.

The chain carries TRBV29-1 and TRBJ2-1; 10 bases match TRBD1. Germline-derived CDR1 and CDR2 are SQVTM and ANQGSEA. The CDR3 covers 16 residues. V dropped 6 bases and J dropped 6; count of bases not matched to a gene: 14. CDR3 nucleotides: TGCAGCGTCAAAGGTGATGTGAGGACAGGGGGCAATGAGCAGTTCTTC. Amino acids: CSVKGDVRTGGNEQFF.

The rearrangement joins TRBV7-6 to TRBJ2-2; 8 positions match TRBD2. V shed 4 bases, J shed 0 bases, and the junction held 13 bases outside the gene matches. The CDR3 is 19 amino acids. Germline V gives CDR1 SGHVS, CDR2 FNYEAQ. The CDR3 region has the DNA TGTGCCAGCAGCTCCCACTGGCGACGGACTAGCTCGAACACCGGGGAGCTGTTTTTT. This gives the protein CASSSHWRRTSSNTGELFF.

The chain joins TRBV4-2 to TRBJ2-5; the D is unclear. Germline V gives CDR1 LGHNA, CDR2 YNFKEQ. This CDR3 comprises 15 residues. V dropped 1 base and J dropped 2 bases, with 11 bases sitting between them. The CDR3 spells CASSQVAGLQETQYF. The CDR3 coding sequence is TGTGCCAGCAGCCAAGTGGCCGGCCTGCAAGAGACCCAGTACTTC.

V gene TRBV5-4 combines with J gene TRBJ1-5; D perhaps matches TRBD1 (5 bases). The CDR3 has 14 amino acids. The V gene lost 4 bases and the J gene lost 5 bases, with 13 bases spanning the gap. Germline V gene data show CDR1 as SGHNT and CDR2 as YYREEE (reference sequence). DNA of the CDR3: TGTGCCAGCAGCCTAAGGGGCCGGCATCAGCCCCAGCATTTT. Translated: CASSLRGRHQPQHF. The full variable domain, completed using reference TRBV5-4 and TRBJ1-5, is ETGVTQSPTHLIKTRGQQVTLRCSSQSGHNTVSWYQQALGQGPQFIFQYYREEENGRGNFPPRFSGLQFPNYSSELNVNALELDDSALYLCASSLRGRHQPQHFGDGTRLSIL.

This clone was seen a single time. The CDR3 sequence: CASSLGGAGDSYEQYF. For the CDR3, the DNA is TGTGCCAGCAGCTTAGGGGGCGCGGGAGACTCCTACGAGCAGTACTTC. This chain links TRBV11-1 with TRBJ2-7; 7 bases fit TRBD2. V trimming: 1 base; J trimming: 0 bases; junction bases outside the gene matches: 6. The CDR3 runs 16 residues. Germline assignment: CDR1 SGHAT and CDR2 FQDESV (reference sequence).

This chain connects TRBV19 to TRBJ2-1; 8 nucleotides agree with TRBD2. Germline V CDR1 and CDR2: LNHDA, SQIVND (reference sequence). V shed 3 bases, J shed 8 bases, and the junction held 9 bases outside the gene matches. The CDR3 sequence is 15 residues long. CDR3 residues: CASSISGIGTDEQFF. The CDR3 nucleotides are TGTGCCAGTAGTATTAGCGGGATAGGGACTGATGAGCAGTTCTTC.

The gene calls are TRBV9 and TRBJ2-5; 7 bases align to TRBD2. Germline lookup yields CDR1 SGDLS and CDR2 YYNGEE. The ends lost 2 bases at V and 0 bases at J; junction bases unmatched: 1. The CDR3 extends over 14 amino acids. CDR3 region: CASSVLADQETQYF. The CDR3 coding sequence is TGTGCCAGCAGCGTCCTAGCGGACCAAGAGACCCAGTACTTC.

This rearrangement joins TRBV28 to TRBJ2-5; 7 bases fit TRBD2. The CDR3 runs to 15 residues. The germline CDR1 and CDR2 sequences are MDHEN and SYDVKM. The V gene end was trimmed by 7 bases and the J gene end by 7 bases; junction bases not matched to a gene: 15. CDR3 DNA: TGTGCCAGCACCCTTCCGGTTGGTGGGGGGGGGACCCAGTACTTC. This translates into CASTLPVGGGGTQYF.

The chain recombines TRBV6-1 with TRBJ2-2, with TRBD2 matching over 9 bases. From germline, CDR1 is MNHNS and CDR2 SASEGT. The CDR3 sequence is 19 residues long. V lost 1 base, J lost 4 bases, and 13 bases stayed unmatched. The CDR3 coding sequence is TGTGCCAGCAGTGAAGTCATCAGATGGCTAGCGGGAAGCACCGGGGAGCTGTTTTTT. Translated, it gives CASSEVIRWLAGSTGELFF.

V gene TRBV6-5 combines with J gene TRBJ1-5; possible D gene TRBD1, 5 bases. Per the germline V gene, CDR1 is MNHEY and CDR2 is SVGAGI. V was pared by 2 bases and J by 5 bases, with 13 bases between. The CDR3 runs 15 residues. The CDR3 coding sequence is TGTGCCAGCAGTTACGGGAGGGGTCCCGATCAGCCCCAGCATTTT. This sequence encodes CASSYGRGPDQPQHF.

The chain uses TRBV25-1 and TRBJ1-5, with D unresolved. The CDR3 is 14 amino acids. Trimming cost V 8 bases and J 9 bases, with 20 bases left between them. Germline V gene data show CDR1 as MGHDK and CDR2 as SYGVNS. The CDR3 coding sequence is TGTGCCAGCTCCCGAGAATGTGGCTATCGGCCCCAGCATTTT. This gives the protein CASSRECGYRPQHF.